These 27 T cell receptor beta chains were sequenced from one sample in a study of CD8+ T cells in alopecia areata. Treatment here: oral pan-JAK inhibitor, 5-10 mg twice daily. Isolated RNA was reverse transcribed into cDNA used as the sequencing template. Some clones are missing from TCRdb's copy, which holds only in-frame ones; the method was immunoSEQ multiplex PCR. The data hold approximately 220,000 clones, with around two fifths observed a single time. The source material was CD4+ T cells sorted from blood, sampled at approximately week 34, from a patient treated with tofacitinib. These receptors came from a human donor with alopecia areata.

This clone was seen more than once but under ten times. Written as DNA, the CDR3 is TGTGCCAGCAGCTTAGTGGCATCTGGCTATGGCTACACCTTC. Translation: CASSLVASGYGYTF. V gene TRBV7-9 combines with J gene TRBJ1-2; D is ambiguous. V was clipped by 1 base and J by 4 bases, with 10 bases between them. Germline lookup yields CDR1 SEHNR and CDR2 FQNEAQ (reference sequence). This CDR3 comprises 14 residues.

The chain combines TRBV7-3 with TRBJ2-3; a weak D match, TRBD2 (6 bases). In germline, CDR1 is SGHTA, CDR2 FQGTGA. Trimming removed 5 bases at V and 6 bases at J, with 9 bases between. The CDR3 length is 12 residues. CDR3 region: CASSPGRDTQYF. The CDR3 nucleotides read TGTGCCAGCAGCCCAGGGAGGGATACGCAGTATTTT. The full variable domain, completed using reference TRBV7-3 and TRBJ2-3, is GAGVSQTPSNKVTEKGKYVELRCDPISGHTALYWYRQSLGQGPEFLIYFQGTGAADDSGLPNDRFFAVRPEGSVSTLKIQRTERGDSAVYLCASSPGRDTQYFGPGTRLTVL.

The V and J genes are TRBV6-6 and TRBJ1-4; 7 nucleotides align to TRBD1. With 4 bases clipped from V and 5 bases from J, the junction kept 4 bases outside the gene matches. CDR3 length: 14 residues. Per the germline V gene, CDR1 is MNHNY and CDR2 is SVGAGI (reference sequence). CDR3 sequence: CASSSPGGNEKLFF. The CDR3 bases are TGTGCCAGCAGTTCCCCAGGGGGGAATGAAAAACTGTTTTTT.

This clone has only a few counts. This chain links TRBV15 with TRBJ1-1; D uncertain. The V and J ends lost 3 bases and 5 bases respectively, with 7 bases between them. Germline CDR1 reads LNHNV; CDR2 reads YYDKDF (reference sequence). CDR3 length equals 12 residues. The CDR3: CATSSFKTEAFF. As DNA, the CDR3 is TGTGCCACCAGCAGTTTCAAGACTGAAGCTTTCTTT.

J is TRBJ2-5 and V is TRBV5-1; 11 bases fit TRBD1. After removal of 2 bases from V and 7 bases from J, the junction contained 10 bases not matched to a gene. CDR1 and CDR2 from the germline V gene are SGHRS and YFSETQ. CDR3 size: 16 residues. CDR3 residues: CASSFPGQGAEGTQYF. The CDR3 DNA reads as TGCGCCAGCAGCTTCCCCGGACAGGGGGCGGAGGGGACCCAGTACTTC.

This chain uses TRBV7-9 with TRBJ2-2; a possible D gene is TRBD1 (5 bases). The CDR3 totals 15 residues. Germline V gene sequence: CDR1 SEHNR, CDR2 FQNEAQ (reference sequence). The ends were cut back, 5 bases at V and 4 bases at J, with 14 bases in the middle. The CDR3 loop is CASSGAPSRTGELFF. DNA of the CDR3: TGTGCCAGCAGCGGGGCTCCGTCCCGCACCGGGGAGCTGTTTTTT.

V gene TRBV27 combines with J gene TRBJ2-1; 8 bases are a match to TRBD2. This CDR3 is built from 14 residues. Germline CDR1 reads MNHEY; CDR2 reads SMNVEV (reference sequence). V lost 9 bases and J lost 0; bases outside the gene matches: 4. CDR3 coding DNA: TGTGCCAGTTCTAGCGGGCGCTCCTACAATGAGCAGTTCTTC. Translation gives CASSSGRSYNEQFF.

V usage is TRBV29-1 and J usage is TRBJ2-2; 7 nucleotides agree with TRBD1. The CDR3 spans 15 residues. Germline assignment: CDR1 SQVTM and CDR2 ANQGSEA. Losses at the gene ends were 6 bases for V and 3 bases for J; bases not matched to a gene: 10. CDR3 nucleotide sequence: TGCAGCGTGGGAATAACCGGGACAGACACCGGGGAGCTGTTTTTT. Protein: CSVGITGTDTGELFF.

Only a few counts were recorded for this clone. The gene calls are TRBV27 and TRBJ2-5; TRBD1 is a possible D gene (6 bases). The CDR3 totals 15 residues. Per the germline V gene, CDR1 is MNHEY and CDR2 is SMNVEV (reference sequence). Trimming removed 5 bases from V and 2 bases from J, with 15 bases in between. The CDR3 nucleotides are TGTGCCAGCAGTGAGTCCGGACAGTTACAAGAGACCCAGTACTTC. Translating it yields CASSESGQLQETQYF.

DNA for the CDR3: TGTGCCAGCAGCTTGGCCAGGCGGAACACTGAAGCTTTCTTT. It codes for CASSLARRNTEAFF. The V and J genes are TRBV5-6 and TRBJ1-1; no clear D. The CDR3 runs 14 residues. Trimming cost V 0 bases and J 1 base, with 7 bases left between them. CDR1 and CDR2 from the germline V gene are SGHDT and YYEEEE.

This chain joins TRBV10-3 and TRBJ2-3; maybe TRBD2 (5 bases). Germline assignment: CDR1 ENHRY and CDR2 SYGVKD. V shed 4 bases and J shed 0 bases, with 11 bases lying between them. The CDR3 spans 15 residues. The CDR3, as DNA: TGTGCCATCAGTGCCAGCGGCCCTAGCACAGATACGCAGTATTTT. Translating it yields CAISASGPSTDTQYF.

The chain is built from TRBV9 and TRBJ2-2; D uncertain. CDR3 length: 14 residues. Germline loops: CDR1 SGDLS, CDR2 YYNGEE. The V end lost 0 bases, the J end lost 8 bases, and 11 bases lay between the germline ends. The CDR3 reads CASSVEVKGGELFF. CDR3 in DNA: TGTGCCAGCAGCGTAGAAGTCAAGGGAGGGGAGCTGTTTTTT.

The sample holds a few counts of this clone. The chain carries TRBV7-9 and TRBJ1-2; unclear D gene. The CDR3 totals 15 residues. Germline CDR1 is SEHNR and CDR2 is FQNEAQ (reference sequence). Trimming shortened V by 3 bases and J by 4 bases, and 15 bases separated the two germline ends. This CDR3 reads CASSFMEARIYGYTF. CDR3 bases: TGTGCCAGCAGCTTTATGGAGGCGAGAATCTATGGCTACACCTTC.

Only a few counts were recorded for this clone. The chain joins TRBV18 to TRBJ2-5; D unclear. Germline V CDR1 and CDR2: KGHSH, LQKENI. The CDR3 consists of 14 residues. V shed 6 bases and J shed 1 base, with 12 bases lying between them. This CDR3 reads CASSPTAIQETQYF. CDR3 coding DNA: TGTGCCAGCTCCCCCACAGCCATCCAAGAGACCCAGTACTTC. The full variable domain, completed using reference TRBV18 and TRBJ2-5, is NAGVMQNPRHLVRRRGQEARLRCSPMKGHSHVYWYRQLPEEGLKFMVYLQKENIIDESGMPKERFSAEFPKEGPSILRIQQVVRGDSAAYFCASSPTAIQETQYFGPGTRLLVL.

This chain uses TRBV30 with TRBJ1-2; 7 positions match TRBD1. The germline V gene has CDR1 GTSNPN and CDR2 SVGIG (reference sequence). The junction had 6 bases not matched to a gene; V was cut back by 4 bases and J by 7 bases. The CDR3 has 12 residues. The CDR3 DNA follows: TGTGCCTGGAATCAACAGGGGTCTGGCTACACCTTC. Protein: CAWNQQGSGYTF.

The chain joins TRBV28 to TRBJ2-3; D is unresolved. The germline CDR1 and CDR2 sequences are MDHEN and SYDVKM. The CDR3 runs 12 residues. Trimming left V 7 bases short and J 6 bases short, with 11 bases between. This CDR3 reads CASTDLFDTQYF. Here the CDR3 DNA reads TGTGCCAGCACCGACCTTTTCGATACGCAGTATTTT.

A few counts support this clone. V and J are TRBV13 and TRBJ2-3; D call uncertain. V lost 1 base, J lost 4 bases, and 9 bases lay in between. The CDR3 totals 14 residues. Germline V gene sequence: CDR1 PRHDT, CDR2 FYEKMQ (reference sequence). CDR3 nucleotides: TGTGCCAGCAGCTTAGTTGCGGTGGCAGATACGCAGTATTTT. Its translation: CASSLVAVADTQYF. The whole variable domain, filled in from reference TRBV13 and TRBJ2-3, reads AAGVIQSPRHLIKEKRETATLKCYPIPRHDTVYWYQQGPGQDPQFLISFYEKMQSDKGSIPDRFSAQQFSDYHSELNMSSLELGDSALYFCASSLVAVADTQYFGPGTRLTVL.

This chain links TRBV4-2 with TRBJ2-2; 8 bases are shared with TRBD2. Germline trimming cut 0 bases from V and 7 bases from J; bases unmatched to any gene: 7. The CDR3 consists of 16 residues. Per the germline V gene, CDR1 is LGHNA and CDR2 is YNFKEQ. In DNA, the CDR3 is TGTGCCAGCAGCCAAGAGAGCAGCGGGAGAGGCGGGGAGCTGTTTTTT. Amino acids: CASSQESSGRGGELFF.

This clone was counted only a few times. CDR3 in DNA: TGTGCCAGCAGCTTTACAGGGGGAACCGGGGAGCTGTTTTTT. Translation: CASSFTGGTGELFF. The chain combines TRBV7-3 with TRBJ2-2, with 8 nucleotides matching TRBD1. The ends lost 3 bases at V and 5 bases at J; junction bases unmatched: 2. The CDR3 length is 14 residues. The germline V gene encodes CDR1 SGHTA and CDR2 FQGTGA.

The V and J genes are TRBV9 and TRBJ2-7, with D perhaps given as TRBD1 or TRBD2 (5 bases each). CDR3 length equals 15 residues. Germline CDR1 and CDR2: SGDLS and YYNGEE. The V end lost 4 bases, the J end lost 2 bases, and 16 bases lay between the germline ends. The CDR3 nucleotides read TGTGCCAGCAGCCCCCGGGACCCAGGAACCTACGAGCAGTACTTC. It codes for CASSPRDPGTYEQYF.

The J gene is TRBJ1-5, the V gene TRBV6-5, with D perhaps TRBD1 (6 bases). V was trimmed by 8 bases and J by 4 bases, leaving 12 bases between them. Germline assignment: CDR1 MNHEY and CDR2 SVGAGI. CDR3 length equals 13 residues. The DNA of the CDR3 is TGTGCCAGCGACAGGACCCGAAATCAGCCCCAGCATTTT. Protein: CASDRTRNQPQHF.

The chain couples TRBV30 to TRBJ2-1; 8 positions agree with TRBD1. The CDR3 runs 12 residues. Unmatched junction bases numbered 1, after V lost 2 bases and J lost 7 bases. From germline, CDR1 is GTSNPN and CDR2 SVGIG (reference sequence). The CDR3 sequence: CAWSWDRNEQFF. The DNA of the CDR3 is TGTGCCTGGAGTTGGGACAGGAATGAGCAGTTCTTC.

The chain combines TRBV25-1 with TRBJ1-4; D is unclear. V was shortened by 0 bases and J by 0 bases, with 5 bases between the two germline ends. Germline V CDR1 and CDR2: MGHDK, SYGVNS. The CDR3 is 15 amino acids. CDR3 loop: CASSEYGSTNEKLFF. The CDR3, as DNA: TGTGCCAGCAGTGAATATGGGTCAACTAATGAAAAACTGTTTTTT. Full variable domain (outside the CDR3, taken from reference TRBV25-1 and TRBJ1-4): EADIYQTPRYLVIGTGKKITLECSQTMGHDKMYWYQQDPGMELHLIHYSYGVNSTEKGDLSSESTVSRIRTEHFPLTLESARPSHTSQYLCASSEYGSTNEKLFFGSGTQLSVL.

Only a few counts were recorded for this clone. The V and J genes are TRBV28 and TRBJ2-1; D is unresolved. The V gene's germline CDR1 is MDHEN and CDR2 SYDVKM. The CDR3 has 11 amino acids. The V end lost 6 bases, the J end lost 9 bases, and 9 bases lay between the germline ends. The DNA for the CDR3 is TGTGCCAGCAGCGCTCTCGGTGAGCAGTTCTTC. Protein sequence: CASSALGEQFF.

The chain employs TRBV9 and TRBJ1-5; D perhaps matches TRBD1 (6 bases). V was cut by 4 bases and J by 7 bases, with 15 bases left in between. CDR3 size: 14 residues. Per germline, CDR1 SGDLS and CDR2 YYNGEE. DNA for the CDR3: TGTGCCAGCAGCACTAGGGGGACGGGGCAGCCCCAGCATTTT. Protein: CASSTRGTGQPQHF. Combining the CDR3 with reference TRBV9 and TRBJ1-5 gives the whole variable domain DSGVTQTPKHLITATGQRVTLRCSPRSGDLSVYWYQQSLDQGLQFLIQYYNGEERAKGNILERFSAQQFPDLHSELNLSSLELGDSALYFCASSTRGTGQPQHFGDGTRLSIL.

Regarding this clone: One end of the junction is discordant with germline, which a read error may explain. This chain joins TRBV15 and TRBJ1-2; D is unclear. This CDR3 has 11 residues. The germline V gene has CDR1 LNHNV and CDR2 YYDKDF (reference sequence). In DNA, the CDR3 is TGTGCCACCAGCAGAGATCGTGGCGTAAACTTC. Protein product: CATSRDRGVNF.

To note about this clone: Different DNA sequences within this sample yield the same CDR3. The chain is built from TRBV6-5 and TRBJ1-5; 10 nucleotides align to TRBD1. The CDR3 length is 15 residues. V shed 2 bases, J shed 4 bases, and the junction held 2 bases outside the gene matches. Germline V gives CDR1 MNHEY, CDR2 SVGAGI. CDR3 in amino acids: CASSYGQGGNQPQHF. The CDR3 DNA sequence: TGTGCCAGCAGTTACGGACAGGGGGGTAATCAGCCCCAGCATTTT.